This T cell receptor (beta chain) was captured by sequencing in a study of blood T cells in healthy people across ages (dated by TCRdb to between 2014 and 2017). As for the study more broadly: In model experiments, roughly one uniquely barcoded TCR beta cDNA molecule per two T cells was captured by template switching. Donors were grouped into four age groups: young (average approximately 15 years), middle-aged (39), aged (about 60) and long-lived (82). Using deep sequencing normalized with unique cDNA molecular identifiers, the study measured how TCR beta repertoire diversity changes with age. Two additional independent replicas of 1 million unique cDNA reads from the same blood draw were analyzed for two donors (one aged 18 to 29 and one aged 80 or older). Donors of different ages were randomly distributed across sequencing lanes to avoid experimental bias. Here is what the overall study found, with its caveats: Compared with the aged group, the long-lived group had more naive CD4+ T cells, fewer expanded clones and increased TCR diversity, a pattern suggesting age selection. Estimates of total diversity from one million sequenced T cells were regarded as lower bounds and underestimates. Because profiling used bulk unsorted PBMCs, naive and antigen-experienced compartments could not be compared conclusively. As age increased, observed TCR beta diversity per million T cells dropped in a roughly linear way, and a significant reduction was already evident by age 40. Donor CMV infection status was unknown, potentially confounding age-related changes in expanded clonotypes. There was a strong correlation between observed TCR beta diversity and the percentage of naive T cells measured by flow cytometry.

V is trimmed back by 0 bases and J by 6 bases, and the junction contains 13 bases that no gene match accounts for. Including cysteine and phenylalanine, the CDR3 has 17 amino acids. Kept here is only the CDR3 DNA, which spans 51 bases and is read in frame from base 1. CDR1 and CDR2 were assigned from the germline V gene as SGHDT and YYEEEE. Systemically healthy Caucasian individuals from Russia, about 38 in total and aged about 6 to 95 years, were included as donors. Each donor gave 8 to 10 milliliters of peripheral blood, drawn into EDTA-treated Vacutainer tubes. Ficoll-Paque density-gradient centrifugation was used to isolate PBMCs, with at least 7 million per sample. Trizol reagent was used to extract total RNA from the PBMCs, yielding at least 5.5 micrograms per sample. The percentages of naive CD45RAhigh/CD27high T cells were determined by flow cytometry on a PBMC aliquot from every donor. Of note for this clonotype: This clone's antigen is unknown. Qualities for individual bases were not recorded, and no much larger clone is one base off.

The library was generated by 5' RACE. TCRdb shows the sequencer as Illumina HiSeq 2500. The second PCR ran for roughly 6 to 11 cycles and used a J-beta primer mix along with a sample-barcoded 5' primer. Each TCR beta cDNA molecule received a unique molecular identifier from a template-switch 5' adaptor carrying 12 random nucleotides. At least 2.5 million CDR3-containing paired-end reads were obtained from each sample. The Mint cDNA synthesis kit, primed by a TRBC-specific oligonucleotide, was used to synthesize first-strand cDNA from all RNA. After uracil-DNA glycosylase treatment, a first 18-cycle PCR used universal primers M1SS and BC2_uni_R on all cDNA. Per the authors' processing: For normalization, 1 million high-quality reads, each with a distinct molecular identifier, were randomly selected from each sample. Reads sharing molecular identifiers were discarded rather than binned into consensus sequences. MiTCR, run with a Q25 quality threshold and the strictest error-elimination algorithm, handled CDR3 identification, clonotype clustering and error correction. A nonparametric unseen species model with Euler transformation was used to estimate lower-bound total TCR beta diversity. TCRdb reanalyzed the raw reads on its own, using fastp at Q25 for trimming and MiXCR for clone calling, and kept in-frame beta chains. Rows with one shared CDR3 protein collapse into an entry with the most common genes and DNA. What appears here as the V and J calls and clone size reflects TCRdb's work, not the paper's. Counted in this sample were approximately 1,000,000 distinct CDR3 sequences; 35% to 40% of them appeared once. The biggest ten clones account for about an eighth of the sample.

The TCR was taken from a man younger than 35 in good health. The chain links TRBV5-6 with TRBJ1-2; a stretch of 8 junction bases matches TRBD1. The sample consisted of blood. The CDR3 has the sequence CASSLATGQGLSDGYTF. The DNA sequence is TGTGCCAGCAGCTTGGCCACCGGACAGGGTCTCTCAGATGGCTACACCTTC.